One sample yielded the 20 T cell receptor beta chains listed below, sequenced in a study of OX40 agonist ivuxolimab in advanced cancers. Sequenced by immunoSEQ multiplex PCR; TCRdb stores in-frame clones only, minus some. There are 70,000 or so clones in the sample; just under 85% occur only once, and approximately 5.6% lies in the top ten. This specimen consisted of CD4+ or CD8+ T cells sorted from blood, obtained in a trial of the OX40 agonist ivuxolimab. Receptor source: an adult with an advanced solid tumor such as melanoma, head and neck, liver or kidney cancer.

V is TRBV28 and J is TRBJ1-1, with D perhaps matching TRBD1 (5 bases). Trimming shortened V by 5 bases and J by 2 bases, and 15 bases separated the two germline ends. The germline gives CDR1 MDHEN, CDR2 SYDVKM. There are 15 residues in the CDR3. This CDR3 reads CASSLTGQGNTEAFF. CDR3 bases: TGTGCCAGCAGTCTGACGGGGCAGGGAAACACTGAAGCTTTCTTT.

The CDR3, as DNA: TGTGCCAGCAGTTTTTCCGGGGGCGTCGGCTACACCTTC. Protein: CASSFSGGVGYTF. V is TRBV28 and J is TRBJ1-2; tentatively, D is TRBD1 (6 bases). Deletions cut 3 bases from V and 8 bases from J, with 13 bases between. The CDR3 sequence is 13 residues long. Germline V gene data show CDR1 as MDHEN and CDR2 as SYDVKM.

V is TRBV28 and J is TRBJ1-5, with D tentatively TRBD1 (6 bases). The germline V and J ends were trimmed by 6 bases and 0 bases, with 15 bases remaining between them. The CDR3 sequence is 16 residues long. The germline CDR1 and CDR2 sequences are MDHEN and SYDVKM. CDR3 in amino acids: CASSPGGADSNQPQHF. The CDR3 DNA sequence: TGTGCCAGCAGCCCCGGGGGGGCAGATAGCAATCAGCCCCAGCATTTT.

As DNA, the CDR3 is TGTGCCAGCAGACTACAAGGGCTGGGGGCCAACGTCCTGACTTTC. This gives the protein CASRLQGLGANVLTF. The V call is TRBV2, the J call TRBJ2-6; D remains unclear. The V end lost 6 bases, the J end lost 4 bases, and 13 bases lay between the germline ends. The CDR3 length is 15 residues. Germline values: CDR1 SNHLY, CDR2 FYNNEI.

This rearrangement joins TRBV9 to TRBJ2-1; TRBD1 might be the D (5 bases). CDR1 and CDR2 (germline): SGDLS, YYNGEE. CDR3 length: 13 residues. V lost 3 bases to trimming and J lost 9 bases, with 13 bases between them. The CDR3 region is CASSGHTGLEQFF. Written as DNA, the CDR3 is TGTGCCAGCAGCGGGCACACAGGCCTTGAGCAGTTCTTC.

The chain uses TRBV19 and TRBJ1-5; 12 nucleotides line up with TRBD1. Trimming removed 3 bases from V and 6 bases from J; junction bases left unmatched: 3. Germline V lookup: CDR1 LNHDA, CDR2 SQIVND (reference sequence). This CDR3 has 15 amino acids. CDR3 DNA: TGTGCCAGTAGTATGGGACAGGGGGCGGTTCAGCCCCAGCATTTT. It is translated as CASSMGQGAVQPQHF.

The gene calls are TRBV19 and TRBJ2-3; 13 bases fit TRBD2. The CDR3 sequence is 15 residues long. Unmatched junction bases numbered 3, after V lost 7 bases and J lost 2 bases. The germline V gene encodes CDR1 LNHDA and CDR2 SQIVND (reference sequence). Written as DNA, the CDR3 is TGTGCCAGTAAGGGACTAGCGGGGATCACAGATACGCAGTATTTT. Amino acid sequence: CASKGLAGITDTQYF.

The gene calls are TRBV5-1 and TRBJ2-3, with 7 nucleotides matching TRBD1. The CDR3 sequence is 15 residues long. The J segment lost 2 bases and the V segment lost 0 bases, leaving 3 bases of the junction unmatched. The germline V gene encodes CDR1 SGHRS and CDR2 YFSETQ. CDR3 bases: TGCGCCAGCAGCTTGGATGGGACAGCCACAGATACGCAGTATTTT. Translation gives CASSLDGTATDTQYF.

The chain employs TRBV7-9 and TRBJ2-1; 8 bases align to TRBD1. This CDR3 has 15 amino acids. V lost 5 bases, J lost 8 bases, and 11 bases stayed unmatched. Looked up from germline, CDR1 is SEHNR and CDR2 is FQNEAQ (reference sequence). CDR3 region: CASSHPGQEVDEQFF. The CDR3 region has the DNA TGTGCCAGCAGCCACCCGGGACAGGAGGTGGATGAGCAGTTCTTC.

As for this clone: The sample holds other DNA sequences that translate to the same CDR3. The CDR3 region is CASSLGQSTDTQYF. The CDR3 DNA follows: TGTGCCAGCAGCTTGGGACAGAGCACAGATACGCAGTATTTT. The chain uses TRBV5-4 and TRBJ2-3, with a tentative D call TRBD1 (5 bases). Trimming stripped 0 bases from V and 0 bases from J, with 5 bases between. The CDR3 loop spans 14 amino acids. Germline V gene data show CDR1 as SGHNT and CDR2 as YYREEE (reference sequence).

V is TRBV5-1 and J is TRBJ1-6; 10 nucleotides align to TRBD1. The length of the CDR3 is 17 residues. Germline V CDR1 and CDR2: SGHRS, YFSETQ. Trimming cost V 1 base and J 7 bases; bases outside gene matches: 8. The CDR3 sequence is CASSLYGTGDVNSPLHF. DNA of the CDR3: TGCGCCAGCAGCTTGTATGGGACAGGGGATGTGAATTCACCCCTCCACTTT.

The chain uses TRBV7-9 and TRBJ2-7; no firm D call. CDR3 size: 14 residues. V was pared by 5 bases and J by 2 bases, with 13 bases between. Germline CDR1 SEHNR, CDR2 FQNEAQ (reference sequence). CDR3 nucleotides: TGTGCCAGCAGCCCGGAAGCAATAACCTACGAGCAGTACTTC. This encodes CASSPEAITYEQYF.

This clone was counted only a few times. The chain employs TRBV27 and TRBJ2-5; possible D gene TRBD1, 6 bases. From germline, CDR1 is MNHEY and CDR2 SMNVEV (reference sequence). V was cut by 1 base and J by 5 bases, with 14 bases left in between. CDR3 size: 15 residues. CDR3: CASSLWQGDRETQYF. CDR3 in DNA: TGTGCCAGCAGTTTATGGCAGGGAGACAGGGAGACCCAGTACTTC.

The rearrangement joins TRBV29-1 to TRBJ1-5, with TRBD1 matching over 7 bases. Germline CDR1 and CDR2: SQVTM and ANQGSEA. CDR3 length equals 13 residues. The V gene end was trimmed by 3 bases and the J gene end by 6 bases; junction bases not matched to a gene: 5. The CDR3 coding sequence is TGCAGCGTTGAGGGGGGACAGTCTCAGCCCCAGCATTTT. Protein product: CSVEGGQSQPQHF.

This clone showed up just once. The chain has TRBV6-5 and TRBJ1-1; 8 bases align to TRBD1. There are 13 residues in the CDR3. Germline V lookup: CDR1 MNHEY, CDR2 SVGAGI. V lost 5 bases to trimming and J lost 3 bases; unmatched junction nucleotides: 2. The CDR3 protein is CASSRQGYTEAFF. The CDR3 DNA reads as TGTGCCAGCAGTCGACAGGGGTACACTGAAGCTTTCTTT.

This chain connects TRBV5-6 to TRBJ2-3, with D tentatively TRBD2 (6 bases). V lost 3 bases and J lost 14, with 19 bases in between. CDR3 length: 13 residues. CDR1 and CDR2 from the germline V gene are SGHDT and YYEEEE. This CDR3 reads CASSSTGRAKGYF. CDR3 in DNA: TGTGCCAGCAGCTCCACCGGGAGAGCAAAGGGGTATTTT.

The chain uses TRBV18 and TRBJ2-3; TRBD1 matches at 9 bases. The germline V gene has CDR1 KGHSH and CDR2 LQKENI. The CDR3 is 15 residues long. V was clipped by 2 bases and J by 4 bases; unmatched bases: 4. CDR3 amino acids: CASSPSTGGADTQYF. The CDR3 DNA is TGTGCCAGCTCACCATCAACAGGGGGCGCAGATACGCAGTATTTT.

This chain links TRBV4-1 with TRBJ1-1; a weak D match, TRBD1 (6 bases). This CDR3 is 14 amino acids long. Germline V gene lookup returns CDR1 MGHRA and CDR2 YSYEKL. Trimming pared 1 base from V and 6 bases from J, leaving 12 bases between. The CDR3 region has the DNA TGCGCCAGCAGCCAAGGGGTTTGGGGGCCTGAAGCTTTCTTT. Translation: CASSQGVWGPEAFF.

CDR3 nucleotides: TGTGCCAGTAGCCTACAGGGGGGATTTACAGATACGCAGTATTTT. This translates into CASSLQGGFTDTQYF. The chain has TRBV19 and TRBJ2-3; 8 bases match TRBD1. The V gene's germline CDR1 is LNHDA and CDR2 SQIVND (reference sequence). J was trimmed by 3 bases and V by 6 bases; bases with no gene match: 8. The CDR3 covers 15 residues.

J is TRBJ2-2 and V is TRBV2; D gene unclear. The V gene's germline CDR1 is SNHLY and CDR2 FYNNEI. CDR3 length equals 12 residues. V gave up 10 bases and J gave up 5 bases, with 11 bases separating them. The CDR3 spells CATDRKTGELFF. CDR3 DNA: TGTGCCACCGACCGGAAAACCGGGGAGCTGTTTTTT.